The 14 T cell receptor beta chains in this list originate from one sample, sequenced in a study of OX40 agonist ivuxolimab in advanced cancers. Some clones are missing from TCRdb's copy, which holds only in-frame ones; the method was immunoSEQ multiplex PCR. In the table there are about 75,000 clones, around 87% of which are singletons. The material sequenced was CD4+ or CD8+ T cells sorted from blood, taken in a trial of the OX40 agonist ivuxolimab. These receptors all stem from an adult with an advanced solid tumor such as melanoma, head and neck, liver or kidney cancer.

This clone appeared once. The chain is built from TRBV30 and TRBJ1-1, with 8 positions matching TRBD1. The CDR3 covers 13 residues. Germline V gene data show CDR1 as GTSNPN and CDR2 as SVGIG (reference sequence). The trim removed 2 bases at V and 4 bases at J, leaving 3 bases unmatched. The CDR3 region has the DNA TGTGCCTGGAGTCTCCAGGGGGCCACTGAAGCTTTCTTT. Residues: CAWSLQGATEAFF.

The rearrangement uses TRBV4-2 and TRBJ1-6; 8 nucleotides line up with TRBD1. In germline, CDR1 is LGHNA, CDR2 YNFKEQ. Trimming took 3 bases from V and 14 from J; bases not matched to a gene: 12. The CDR3 sequence is 15 residues long. The CDR3 spells CASSQEAGDRGALHF. DNA for the CDR3: TGTGCCAGCAGCCAGGAAGCGGGTGACAGGGGAGCCCTCCACTTT.

The V call is TRBV11-1, the J call TRBJ1-2, with 9 bases fitting TRBD1. Trimming at V came to 5 bases and at J to 2 bases, leaving 9 bases not matched to a gene. The CDR3 consists of 16 residues. Germline V gives CDR1 SGHAT, CDR2 FQDESV (reference sequence). The CDR3 region is CASSPLDRGRNYGYTF. CDR3 nucleotides: TGTGCCAGCAGCCCTCTGGACAGGGGCCGGAACTATGGCTACACCTTC.

The rearrangement links TRBV28 to TRBJ2-1; 7 bases are shared with TRBD1. CDR3 size: 13 residues. V lost 6 bases to trimming and J lost 10 bases; unmatched junction nucleotides: 9. CDR1 and CDR2 (germline): MDHEN, SYDVKM. The CDR3, as DNA: TGTGCCAGCAGCTCGGGACAGTCCTGGGAGCAGTTCTTC. As protein: CASSSGQSWEQFF.

The V call is TRBV28, the J call TRBJ2-3; no clear D gene. CDR1 is MDHEN, CDR2 SYDVKM, per germline. The CDR3 covers 15 residues. V gave up 3 bases and J gave up 0 bases, with 10 bases separating them. The CDR3 reads CASSFKLLSTDTQYF. CDR3 in DNA: TGTGCCAGCAGTTTCAAACTACTAAGCACAGATACGCAGTATTTT.

This clone occurred a few times. The V and J genes are TRBV18 and TRBJ2-1, with 7 positions matching TRBD2. Germline V CDR1 and CDR2: KGHSH, LQKENI. This CDR3 comprises 21 residues. V was clipped by 0 bases and J by 0 bases; unmatched bases: 17. The CDR3 reads CASSPPKSHAWGGSSYNEQFF. CDR3 coding DNA: TGTGCCAGCTCACCACCGAAATCCCATGCGTGGGGCGGGAGCTCCTACAATGAGCAGTTCTTC.

The rearrangement joins TRBV28 to TRBJ2-7; D is uncertain. V gave up 2 bases and J gave up 2 bases, with 10 bases separating them. Germline loops: CDR1 MDHEN, CDR2 SYDVKM. The CDR3 spans 14 residues. The CDR3 region has the DNA TGTGCCAGCAGTTTAATCGGTTTCGCCTACGAGCAGTACTTC. Its translation is CASSLIGFAYEQYF.

This clone was found a few times. This chain links TRBV6-1 with TRBJ1-1, with D uncertain. CDR3 length: 12 amino acids. Deletions cut 4 bases from V and 6 bases from J, with 9 bases between. The V gene's germline CDR1 is MNHNS and CDR2 SASEGT. The CDR3 loop is CASSVRRAEAFF. The CDR3 nucleotides read TGTGCCAGCAGTGTCAGAAGAGCTGAAGCTTTCTTT.

This chain links TRBV19 with TRBJ1-2, with 9 bases identical to TRBD1. The ends lost 10 bases at V and 6 bases at J; junction bases unmatched: 12. The V gene's germline CDR1 is LNHDA and CDR2 SQIVND (reference sequence). CDR3 size: 14 residues. CDR3 DNA sequence: TGTGCCACCTCTCGGACAGGGGCGAGGGATGGCTACACCTTC. Translating gives CATSRTGARDGYTF.

The chain has TRBV7-9 and TRBJ1-1; a weak D match, TRBD1 (6 bases). V was clipped by 3 bases and J by 6 bases, with 17 bases between them. CDR1 SEHNR and CDR2 FQNEAQ come from the germline V gene (reference sequence). The CDR3 spans 15 residues. The CDR3 nucleotides are TGTGCCAGCAGCTTGAACCCAGGGAGGGGGGCTGAAGCTTTCTTT. This translates into CASSLNPGRGAEAFF.

The chain joins TRBV11-2 to TRBJ1-5; D is perhaps TRBD1 (5 bases). V lost 4 bases to trimming and J lost 4 bases, with 17 bases between them. The CDR3 sequence is 16 residues long. In germline, CDR1 is SGHAT, CDR2 FQNNGV. The CDR3: CASSYGDPGGNQPQHF. CDR3 nucleotide sequence: TGTGCCAGCAGCTATGGGGACCCCGGGGGAAATCAGCCCCAGCATTTT.

The chain carries TRBV5-4 and TRBJ2-5; tentative D call: TRBD1 (5 bases). Trimming stripped 0 bases from V and 2 bases from J, with 11 bases between. The CDR3 loop spans 15 amino acids. Looked up from germline, CDR1 is SGHNT and CDR2 is YYREEE (reference sequence). CDR3 sequence: CASSLVGNRQETQYF. The CDR3 DNA follows: TGTGCCAGCAGCTTGGTAGGGAACAGGCAAGAGACCCAGTACTTC. Looking up the rest from reference TRBV5-4 and TRBJ2-5 gives the full variable domain: ETGVTQSPTHLIKTRGQQVTLRCSSQSGHNTVSWYQQALGQGPQFIFQYYREEENGRGNFPPRFSGLQFPNYSSELNVNALELDDSALYLCASSLVGNRQETQYFGPGTRLLVL.

The chain recombines TRBV5-1 with TRBJ1-6, with D maybe TRBD1 (6 bases). This CDR3 contains 14 residues. Germline CDR1 reads SGHRS; CDR2 reads YFSETQ. V lost 4 bases to trimming and J lost 7 bases, with 12 bases between them. The DNA of the CDR3 is TGCGCCAGCAGCCCAGGGGATTTCAATTCACCCCTCCACTTT. Translation gives CASSPGDFNSPLHF.

The rearrangement uses TRBV5-1 and TRBJ2-2; the D is unclear. Germline V gives CDR1 SGHRS, CDR2 YFSETQ. The CDR3 has 11 amino acids. Trimming pared 4 bases from V and 4 bases from J, leaving 2 bases between. As DNA, the CDR3 is TGCGCCAGCAGCCGCACCGGGGAGCTGTTTTTT. Protein sequence: CASSRTGELFF. Looking up the rest from reference TRBV5-1 and TRBJ2-2 gives the full variable domain: KAGVTQTPRYLIKTRGQQVTLSCSPISGHRSVSWYQQTPGQGLQFLFEYFSETQRNKGNFPGRFSGRQFSNSRSEMNVSTLELGDSALYLCASSRTGELFFGEGSRLTVL.